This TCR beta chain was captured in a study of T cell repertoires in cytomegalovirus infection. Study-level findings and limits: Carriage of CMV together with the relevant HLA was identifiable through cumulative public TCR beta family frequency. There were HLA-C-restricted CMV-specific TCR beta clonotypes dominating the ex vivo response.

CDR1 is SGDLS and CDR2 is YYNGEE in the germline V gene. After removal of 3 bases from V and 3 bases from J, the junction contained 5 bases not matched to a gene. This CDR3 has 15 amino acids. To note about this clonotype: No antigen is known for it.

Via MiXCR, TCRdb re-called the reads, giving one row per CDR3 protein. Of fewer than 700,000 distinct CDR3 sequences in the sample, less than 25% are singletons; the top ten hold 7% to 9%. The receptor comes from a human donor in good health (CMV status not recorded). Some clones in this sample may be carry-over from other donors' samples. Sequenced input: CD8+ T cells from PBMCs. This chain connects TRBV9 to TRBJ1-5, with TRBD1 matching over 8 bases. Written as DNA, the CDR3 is TGTGCCAGCAGCGGGGGGACAGGTCCCAATCAGCCCCAGCATTTT. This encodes CASSGGTGPNQPQHF.